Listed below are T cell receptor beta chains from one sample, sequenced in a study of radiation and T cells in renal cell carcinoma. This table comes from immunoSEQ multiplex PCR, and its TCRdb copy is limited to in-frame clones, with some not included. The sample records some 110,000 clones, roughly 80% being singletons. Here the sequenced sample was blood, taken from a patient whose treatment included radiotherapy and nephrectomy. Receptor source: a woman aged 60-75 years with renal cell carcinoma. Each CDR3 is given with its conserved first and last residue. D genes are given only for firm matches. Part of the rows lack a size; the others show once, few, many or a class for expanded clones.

CDR3 DNA: TGTGCCAGCAGCCCCCCCGGACTAGCGGAAGCCGGGGAGCTGTTTTTT
CDR3 protein: CASSPPGLAEAGELFF
V gene: TRBV7-3
J gene: TRBJ2-2
D gene: TRBD2
clone size: .

CDR3 DNA: TGTGCCAGCAGTGACCGGGACAACACTGAAGCTTTCTTT
CDR3 protein: CASSDRDNTEAFF
V gene: TRBV6-4
J gene: TRBJ1-1
D gene: .
clone size: .

CDR3 DNA: TGTGCCAGTAGTAACCCCGGGACAGGGGGGACCTACGAGCAGTACTTC
CDR3 protein: CASSNPGTGGTYEQYF
V gene: TRBV19
J gene: TRBJ2-7
D gene: TRBD1
clone size: .

CDR3 DNA: TGCGCCAGCAGCTTGACGGGGGTAGCTAACTATGGCTACACCTTC
CDR3 protein: CASSLTGVANYGYTF
V gene: TRBV5-1
J gene: TRBJ1-2
D gene: .
clone size: .

CDR3 DNA: TGTGCGGAGGGGGCCGAGGGCACAGATACGCAGTATTTT
CDR3 protein: CAEGAEGTDTQYF
V gene: TRBV7-9
J gene: TRBJ2-3
D gene: .
clone size: .

CDR3 DNA: TGTGCCAGCAGCCAAAGGACAGGGCAAGAGACCCAGTACTTC
CDR3 protein: CASSQRTGQETQYF
V gene: TRBV4-2
J gene: TRBJ2-5
D gene: TRBD1
clone size: .

CDR3 DNA: TGTGCCAGCAGCCCGGACAGGGTGACAGATACGCAGTATTTT
CDR3 protein: CASSPDRVTDTQYF
V gene: TRBV2
J gene: TRBJ2-3
D gene: TRBD1
clone size: .

CDR3 DNA: TGTGCCAGCAGGGCAGGGCACCTCTACGAGCAGTACTTC
CDR3 protein: CASRAGHLYEQYF
V gene: TRBV27
J gene: TRBJ2-7
D gene: .
clone size: .

CDR3 DNA: TGTGCCAGCAGCCCTACTAATGGGACAGGGAGACGACAGCCCCAGCATTTT
CDR3 protein: CASSPTNGTGRRQPQHF
V gene: TRBV7-6
J gene: TRBJ1-5
D gene: TRBD1
clone size: .

CDR3 DNA: TGTGCCAGCAGTGGATCCGGGACAGGGGTTAGAACTGAAGCTTTCTTT
CDR3 protein: CASSGSGTGVRTEAFF
V gene: TRBV28
J gene: TRBJ1-1
D gene: TRBD1
clone size: .

CDR3 DNA: TGCGCCAGCAGCTTGGGAACCGGACCCTCCTCCCGCGGGGAGACCCAGTACTTC
CDR3 protein: CASSLGTGPSSRGETQYF
V gene: TRBV5-1
J gene: TRBJ2-5
D gene: .
clone size: once

CDR3 DNA: TGTGCCAGTACCCGGACAGCTTCTTGGGACGAGCAGTACTTC
CDR3 protein: CASTRTASWDEQYF
V gene: TRBV19
J gene: TRBJ2-7
D gene: .
clone size: .

CDR3 DNA: TGTGCCAGCTCACCTACGGAGGCAGGTGGTGGCTACACCTTC
CDR3 protein: CASSPTEAGGGYTF
V gene: TRBV18
J gene: TRBJ1-2
D gene: .
clone size: .

CDR3 DNA: TGTGCCAGTAAATCTTCAGCTTCCTACGAGCAGTACTTC
CDR3 protein: CASKSSASYEQYF
V gene: TRBV19
J gene: TRBJ2-7
D gene: .
clone size: few

CDR3 DNA: TGTGCCAGCAGTTGGGGACAGCCGCCCCAGCATTTT
CDR3 protein: CASSWGQPPQHF
V gene: TRBV28
J gene: TRBJ1-5
D gene: TRBD1
clone size: .

CDR3 DNA: TGTGCCAGCAGATCTAGCGGGACCTTTTCTGGGACCCAGTACTTC
CDR3 protein: CASRSSGTFSGTQYF
V gene: TRBV6-6
J gene: TRBJ2-5
D gene: TRBD2
clone size: .

CDR3 DNA: TGCGCCAGCAGCCAAGCATCAGTAGGAGGAGAAAAACTGTTTTTT
CDR3 protein: CASSQASVGGEKLFF
V gene: TRBV4-1
J gene: TRBJ1-4
D gene: .
clone size: .

CDR3 DNA: TGTGCCAGCGGCCGGACAGGGGGCAGTACTGAAGCTTTCTTT
CDR3 protein: CASGRTGGSTEAFF
V gene: TRBV2
J gene: TRBJ1-1
D gene: TRBD1
clone size: many

CDR3 DNA: TGCGCCAGCAGCTTAGGGACTAGCGGGAGACTCGATGAGCAGTTCTTC
CDR3 protein: CASSLGTSGRLDEQFF
V gene: TRBV5-1
J gene: TRBJ2-1
D gene: TRBD2
clone size: .

CDR3 DNA: TGTGCCAGCAGCTCACGTCTTCCGGGGCACTATGGCTACACCTTC
CDR3 protein: CASSSRLPGHYGYTF
V gene: TRBV28
J gene: TRBJ1-2
D gene: .
clone size: .

CDR3 DNA: TGTGCCAGCTCACCCAGTTCCGATTCACCCCTCCACTTT
CDR3 protein: CASSPSSDSPLHF
V gene: TRBV18
J gene: TRBJ1-6
D gene: .
clone size: .

CDR3 DNA: TGTGCCAGCAGCTTAGGAGACAGATTCTATGGCTACACCTTC
CDR3 protein: CASSLGDRFYGYTF
V gene: TRBV7-9
J gene: TRBJ1-2
D gene: .
clone size: .

CDR3 DNA: TGTGCCAGCAGCGCGGGGGCGGGACAGGGTACCTACGAGCAGTACTTC
CDR3 protein: CASSAGAGQGTYEQYF
V gene: TRBV9
J gene: TRBJ2-7
D gene: TRBD1
clone size: .

CDR3 DNA: TGTGCCAGTACGGAGGGGCAGGTGGCCAGCGGCGAGCAGTACTTC
CDR3 protein: CASTEGQVASGEQYF
V gene: TRBV19
J gene: TRBJ2-7
D gene: .
clone size: .

CDR3 DNA: TGTGCCAGTACCCTGACTAGCGGGAAGTTCGATGAGCAGTTCTTC
CDR3 protein: CASTLTSGKFDEQFF
V gene: TRBV19
J gene: TRBJ2-1
D gene: TRBD2
clone size: .

CDR3 DNA: TGTGCCAGCAGTGAAGCTAGGGCTAGCGGGACAGATACGCAGTATTTT
CDR3 protein: CASSEARASGTDTQYF
V gene: TRBV6-1
J gene: TRBJ2-3
D gene: TRBD2
clone size: .

CDR3 DNA: TGTGCCAGCAGCGTATACCACACCCCTAGGAATTACAATGAGCAGTTCTTC
CDR3 protein: CASSVYHTPRNYNEQFF
V gene: TRBV9
J gene: TRBJ2-1
D gene: .
clone size: .

CDR3 DNA: TGTGCCAGCAGTGCCCCGACTAGCGGGGTATACGAGCAGTACTTC
CDR3 protein: CASSAPTSGVYEQYF
V gene: TRBV6-5
J gene: TRBJ2-7
D gene: TRBD2
clone size: .

CDR3 DNA: TGTGCCAGCAGCCGTTTAAAGAGGGGCTTTGGCTACACCTTC
CDR3 protein: CASSRLKRGFGYTF
V gene: TRBV5-6
J gene: TRBJ1-2
D gene: .
clone size: few

CDR3 DNA: TGCGCCAGCAGCTTGGGACTAGCGGGAAGTGTGGGACAAGAGACCCAGTACTTC
CDR3 protein: CASSLGLAGSVGQETQYF
V gene: TRBV5-1
J gene: TRBJ2-5
D gene: TRBD2
clone size: .

CDR3 DNA: TGTGCCAGCAGTTCCTCGCGGACGGTCTACGAGCAGTACTTC
CDR3 protein: CASSSSRTVYEQYF
V gene: TRBV6-5
J gene: TRBJ2-7
D gene: .
clone size: .

CDR3 DNA: TGTGCCAGCAGCTGGAGGACACGGGCTAATGAAAAACTGTTTTTT
CDR3 protein: CASSWRTRANEKLFF
V gene: TRBV5-6
J gene: TRBJ1-4
D gene: .
clone size: .

CDR3 DNA: TGTGCCAGCTCACCAGGCTGGGGGCGCGACTATGGCTACACCTTC
CDR3 protein: CASSPGWGRDYGYTF
V gene: TRBV18
J gene: TRBJ1-2
D gene: .
clone size: .

CDR3 DNA: TGTGCCAGCAGTGCCTCGGGTAGCTCCTATAATTCACCCCTCCACTTT
CDR3 protein: CASSASGSSYNSPLHF
V gene: TRBV6-1
J gene: TRBJ1-6
D gene: .
clone size: .

CDR3 DNA: TGTGCCAGCAAAAATAGCGTAACCTACAATGAGCAGTTCTTC
CDR3 protein: CASKNSVTYNEQFF
V gene: TRBV7-2
J gene: TRBJ2-1
D gene: .
clone size: .

CDR3 DNA: TGTGCCAGCAGTGAAAGTGCGGGTATCACTGAAGCTTTCTTT
CDR3 protein: CASSESAGITEAFF
V gene: TRBV6-1
J gene: TRBJ1-1
D gene: .
clone size: few

CDR3 DNA: TGTGCCAGCAGCTTAAGTCTAGCGGGGGCTTCAGATACGCAGTATTTT
CDR3 protein: CASSLSLAGASDTQYF
V gene: TRBV11-2
J gene: TRBJ2-3
D gene: TRBD2
clone size: .

CDR3 DNA: TGTGCCAGCTCACCAGGGAGGAACACTGAAGCTTTCTTT
CDR3 protein: CASSPGRNTEAFF
V gene: TRBV18
J gene: TRBJ1-1
D gene: .
clone size: .